This T cell receptor (beta chain) was identified during a study of T cells in Graves' hyperthyroidism and ophthalmopathy. Whole-study results and caveats: Classification by a 13 V-J model distinguished ophthalmopathy from stable hyperthyroidism.

TCR beta CDR3 sequences were amplified from RNA transcripts. In the first-round RT-PCR of the TCR CDR3, the HTBI primer set was used. Using its own MiXCR run on the multiplex PCR reads, TCRdb lists one record per CDR3 protein. The repertoire holds more than 500,000 distinct CDR3 sequences, with approximately 14% as singletons. The V and J ends lost 0 bases and 8 bases respectively, with 10 bases between them. CDR1 GTSNPN and CDR2 SVGIG come from the germline V gene (reference sequence). This CDR3 is built from 12 residues. Regarding this clonotype: The antigen is not known.

This chain connects TRBV30 to TRBJ1-2, with D unresolved. Sequencing was done on a sample of blood. The sequence came from a middle-aged woman with Graves' hyperthyroidism. This chain's CDR3 is CAWSVLFEGYTF. The CDR3 bases are TGTGCCTGGAGTGTTCTCTTTGAGGGCTACACCTTC.